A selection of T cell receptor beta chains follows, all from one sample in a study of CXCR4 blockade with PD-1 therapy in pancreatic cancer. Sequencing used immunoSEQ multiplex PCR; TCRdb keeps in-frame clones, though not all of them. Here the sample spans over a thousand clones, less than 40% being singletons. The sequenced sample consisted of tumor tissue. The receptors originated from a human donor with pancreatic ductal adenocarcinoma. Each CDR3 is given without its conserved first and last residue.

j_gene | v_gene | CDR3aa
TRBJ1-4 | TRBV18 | ASSPGVGPNEKLF
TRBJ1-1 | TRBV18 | ASSPGQGHTEAF
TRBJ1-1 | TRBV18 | ASSPNPTVNTEAF
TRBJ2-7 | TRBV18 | ASSYRQGADEQY
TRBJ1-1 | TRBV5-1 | ASSTRTEPNTEAF
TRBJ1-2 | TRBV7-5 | VRSLVNRGIPYYGYT
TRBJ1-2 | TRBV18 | ASSPLGQGTGYT
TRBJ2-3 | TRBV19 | ASNQRGGRRPSTDTQY